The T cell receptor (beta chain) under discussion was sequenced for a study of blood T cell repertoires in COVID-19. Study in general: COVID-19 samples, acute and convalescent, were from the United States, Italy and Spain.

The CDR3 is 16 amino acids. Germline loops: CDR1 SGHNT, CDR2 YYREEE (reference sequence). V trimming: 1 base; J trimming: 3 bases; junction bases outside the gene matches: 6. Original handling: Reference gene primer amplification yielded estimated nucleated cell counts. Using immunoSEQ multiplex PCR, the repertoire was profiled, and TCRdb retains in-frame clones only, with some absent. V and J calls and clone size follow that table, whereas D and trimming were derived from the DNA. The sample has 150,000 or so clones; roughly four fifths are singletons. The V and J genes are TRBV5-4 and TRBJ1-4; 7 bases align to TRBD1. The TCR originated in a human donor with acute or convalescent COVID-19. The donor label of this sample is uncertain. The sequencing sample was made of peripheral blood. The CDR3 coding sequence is TGTGCCAGCAGCTTGTGGGTACAGGGGTCTAATGAAAAACTGTTTTTT. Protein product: CASSLWVQGSNEKLFF.